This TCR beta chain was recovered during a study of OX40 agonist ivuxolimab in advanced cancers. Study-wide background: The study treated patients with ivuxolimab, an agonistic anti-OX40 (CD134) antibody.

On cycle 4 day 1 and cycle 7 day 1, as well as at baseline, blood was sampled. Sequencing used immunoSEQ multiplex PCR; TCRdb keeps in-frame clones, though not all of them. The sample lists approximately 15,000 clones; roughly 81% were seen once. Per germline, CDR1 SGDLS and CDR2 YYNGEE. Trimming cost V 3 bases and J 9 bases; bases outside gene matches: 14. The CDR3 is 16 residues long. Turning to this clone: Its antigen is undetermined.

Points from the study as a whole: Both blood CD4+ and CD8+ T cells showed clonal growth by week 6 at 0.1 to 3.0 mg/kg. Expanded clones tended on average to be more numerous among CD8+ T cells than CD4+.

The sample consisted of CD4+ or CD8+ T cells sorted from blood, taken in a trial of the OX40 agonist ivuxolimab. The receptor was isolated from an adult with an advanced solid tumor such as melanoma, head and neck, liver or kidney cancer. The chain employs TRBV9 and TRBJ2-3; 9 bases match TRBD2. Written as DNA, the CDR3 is TGTGCCAGCAGCGCCGCGGGACTTAGCGGGAGAGAAACGCAGTATTTT. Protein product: CASSAAGLSGRETQYF.